This TCR beta chain was identified during a study of T cell responses to AZD1222 COVID-19 vaccine. Points from the study as a whole: Females outnumbered males among donors, who were mostly white British; clonal diversity was possibly underestimated.

Profiling relied on immunoSEQ multiplex PCR, and the TCRdb table lists in-frame clones only, not all of them. The repertoire includes more than 95,000 clones, 84% of them detected once, and about 27% sits in the top ten. CDR3 length equals 13 residues. Germline V gene data show CDR1 as SEHNR and CDR2 as FQNEAQ (reference sequence). V dropped 3 bases and J dropped 2 bases, with 4 bases sitting between them. Concerning this clone itself: Antigen specificity is unknown.

This material consisted of peripheral blood, taken 28 days after the second AZD1222 dose. The chain employs TRBV7-9 and TRBJ2-2; D is unresolved. The origin of this receptor is an adult who received the AZD1222 COVID-19 vaccine. The CDR3 nucleotides read TGTGCCAGCAGCTTTAGAAACACCGGGGAGCTGTTTTTT. This translates into CASSFRNTGELFF.